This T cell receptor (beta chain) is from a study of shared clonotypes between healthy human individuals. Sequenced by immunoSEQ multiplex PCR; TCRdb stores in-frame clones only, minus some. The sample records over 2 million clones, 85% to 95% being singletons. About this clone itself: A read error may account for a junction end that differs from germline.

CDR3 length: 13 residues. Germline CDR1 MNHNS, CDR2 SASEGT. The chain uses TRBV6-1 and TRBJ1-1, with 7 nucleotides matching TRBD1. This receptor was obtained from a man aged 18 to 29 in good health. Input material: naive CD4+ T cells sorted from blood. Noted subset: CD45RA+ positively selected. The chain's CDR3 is CASSGGAGGEAWF. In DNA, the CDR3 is TGTGCCAGCAGTGGAGGGGCAGGGGGAGAAGCTTGGTTT.